This T cell receptor beta chain was sequenced during a study of a mutant IDH1 vaccine in newly diagnosed glioma. TCRdb's copy holds only in-frame clones and misses some; the assay was immunoSEQ multiplex PCR. The sample gives about 120,000 clones, roughly 77% of which show up once; 5.5% is in the top ten. Specified time point: week 11, during vaccination. A single vaccine dose contained 300 ug of mutant IDH1 20-mer peptide, and topical imiquimod was used with it. Worth noting for this clone: The antigen remains unidentified.

CDR1 is GTSNPN, CDR2 SVGIG, per germline (reference sequence). The V segment lost 0 bases and the J segment 5 bases; nucleotides outside the gene matches: 9. This CDR3 contains 16 residues. The sequence derives from a man aged 35-49 years with glioma. The chain is built from TRBV30 and TRBJ1-5, with TRBD1 identical over 8 bases. The source material was PBMCs, sampled from a glioma patient whose treatment included an IDH1 peptide vaccine. CDR3 DNA sequence: TGTGCCTGGAGTGTAAAGGTCCAGGGGGCGGATCAGCCCCAGCATTTT. It specifies CAWSVKVQGADQPQHF.